This TCR beta chain was observed in a study of blood T cell repertoires in COVID-19. The germline V gene has CDR1 SGHNT and CDR2 YENEEA. This CDR3 is built from 13 residues. Trimming shortened V by 2 bases and J by 14 bases, and 16 bases separated the two germline ends. Generated by immunoSEQ multiplex PCR, the TCRdb table keeps only in-frame clones and is missing some. The sample includes about 130,000 clones, about 83% of them seen just once. The V and J genes are TRBV11-3 and TRBJ2-1; D is perhaps TRBD1 (6 bases). The sequence came from a man aged 35 to 55 with active or convalescent COVID-19. Input material: peripheral blood. CDR3 amino acids: CASSLSSMDREFF. The CDR3 DNA is TGTGCCAGCAGCTTAAGTAGTATGGACAGAGAGTTCTTC.